This section outlines one TCR beta chain sequence together with its context. What it recognizes is unknown. Germline values: CDR1 SQVTM, CDR2 ANQGSEA. V shed 5 bases and J shed 1 base, with 5 bases lying between them. The CDR3 sequence is 11 residues long. This sample is drawn from a study of CD8+ T cells in alopecia areata. Study-level points and caveats: Among the cells sequenced in scalp samples are also the resident alphabeta T cells of normal skin. In patients, TCRs were shared less clearly than in mice, and HLA may possibly be involved.

Described treatment: oral pan-JAK inhibitor, 5-10 mg twice daily. Individuals with alopecia areata gave both lesional scalp punch biopsies and peripheral blood for collection. CD4+ and CD8+ T cells were sorted from PBMCs stained for CD3, CD4 and CD8. After isolation, RNA underwent reverse transcription to generate cDNA as the sequencing template. TCRdb's copy holds only in-frame clones and misses some; the assay was immunoSEQ multiplex PCR. The table lists 100,000 to 150,000 clones, under 65% of them singletons. The receptor was isolated from a human donor with alopecia areata. Material: CD4+ T cells sorted from blood, obtained at week 4, from a patient treated with tofacitinib. V and J are TRBV29-1 and TRBJ2-5, with D unresolved. CDR3 bases: TGCAGCGTTCACATCCAAGAGACCCAGTACTTC. This gives the protein CSVHIQETQYF.